Detailed here is one T cell receptor beta chain. This sample stems from a study of blood T cell repertoires in COVID-19. For the study at large: Researchers got acute and convalescent COVID-19 samples from the United States, Italy and Spain.

Trimming cost V 0 bases and J 3 bases; bases outside gene matches: 3. This CDR3 region has 17 residues. Looked up from germline, CDR1 is MNHEY and CDR2 is SMNVEV (reference sequence). As processed by the authors: Cell counts per sample came from amplifying reference gene primers. Clones were read by immunoSEQ multiplex PCR, and TCRdb kept only the in-frame ones, dropping some. V, J and clone size reflect that table, while D and trimming were determined from the DNA. The sample records over 200,000 clones, roughly 86% being singletons. This receptor was identified in a woman in her 30s who had recovered from COVID-19. The chain joins TRBV27 to TRBJ2-5, with 14 bases matching TRBD2. The sample taken for sequencing was peripheral blood. The CDR3 DNA reads as TGTGCCAGCAGTTTATCTGTGGGACTAGCGGGGGAAGAGACCCAGTACTTC. Residues: CASSLSVGLAGEETQYF.